These 10 T cell receptor beta chains originate from one sample sequenced in a study of control samples from healthy donors and cancer patients (dated by TCRdb to between 2020 and 2021). The receptor library was made with the immunoSEQ multiplex PCR assay. TCRdb limited this immuneACCESS table to in-frame rearrangements with V and J called. A share of clones is missing; checked studies link under half to unresolved V genes, and the rest is unexplained. This sample lists about 410,000 clones; around nine tenths were detected once. The top ten constitute 5.5% to 8% of the sample. The sample was PBMCs. Receptors were obtained from a man aged 35-49 years with head and neck cancer.

Only one count was recorded for this clone. The V gene is TRBV6-5, the J gene TRBJ2-7; a possible D gene is TRBD1 (5 bases). The CDR3 has 14 residues. CDR1 and CDR2 from the germline V gene are MNHEY and SVGAGI. V lost 5 bases and J lost 2, with 13 bases in between. CDR3 bases: TGTGCCAGCAGTCCCCCTCAGGGAACCTACGAGCAGTACTTC. Its translation: CASSPPQGTYEQYF.

V gene TRBV3-1 (or the pseudogene TRBV3-2) combines with J gene TRBJ1-2; 9 nucleotides agree with TRBD1. The CDR3 sequence is 16 residues long. V lost 6 bases, J lost 7 bases, and 15 bases stayed unmatched. CDR1 is LGHDT, CDR2 YNNKEL, per germline (reference sequence). The CDR3 loop is CASRKPGQGPHGGYTF. Here the CDR3 DNA reads TGTGCCAGCAGGAAACCGGGACAGGGTCCACACGGTGGCTACACCTTC.

The V and J genes are TRBV19 and TRBJ1-3, with no clear D. The CDR3 loop spans 13 amino acids. CDR1 and CDR2 (germline): LNHDA, SQIVND (reference sequence). V was clipped by 0 bases and J by 7 bases, with 7 bases between them. CDR3 nucleotides: TGTGCCAGTAGTATAGATGAAGCGAACACCATATATTTT. Amino acids: CASSIDEANTIYF.

Only one count was recorded for this clone. The chain employs TRBV19 and TRBJ2-5; D not certain. CDR1 is LNHDA and CDR2 is SQIVND in the germline V gene (reference sequence). Trimming left V 2 bases short and J 5 bases short, with 9 bases between. This CDR3 is built from 13 residues. CDR3 DNA: TGTGCCAGTAGTATAAGTAATGGGGAGACCCAGTACTTC. Translation: CASSISNGETQYF.

V is TRBV6-5 and J is TRBJ1-2; D is possibly TRBD1 (5 bases). The CDR3 is 15 amino acids. Looked up from germline, CDR1 is MNHEY and CDR2 is SVGAGI. V lost 10 bases and J lost 2, with 20 bases in between. The CDR3 protein is CATLMGLAGNYGYTF. For the CDR3, the DNA is TGTGCCACCCTGATGGGGCTAGCGGGGAACTATGGCTACACCTTC.

This chain uses TRBV19 with TRBJ2-2, with D perhaps matching TRBD2 (6 bases). In germline, CDR1 is LNHDA, CDR2 SQIVND (reference sequence). Trimming left V 8 bases short and J 1 base short, with 11 bases between. The CDR3 runs 14 residues. CDR3 in DNA: TGTGCCAGTCGATGGCGGGAGAACACCGGGGAGCTGTTTTTT. It is translated as CASRWRENTGELFF.

The J gene is TRBJ2-5, the V gene TRBV19; 11 bases fit TRBD2. The CDR3 contains 15 residues. Germline CDR1 reads LNHDA; CDR2 reads SQIVND (reference sequence). With 3 bases clipped from V and 3 bases from J, the junction kept 3 bases outside the gene matches. CDR3 bases: TGTGCCAGTAGTATTGGGGGACTAGCGGAAGAGACCCAGTACTTC. It is translated as CASSIGGLAEETQYF. The full variable domain, its missing parts supplied by reference TRBV19 and TRBJ2-5, is DGGITQSPKYLFRKEGQNVTLSCEQNLNHDAMYWYRQDPGQGLRLIYYSQIVNDFQKGDIAEGYSVSREKKESFPLTVTSAQKNPTAFYLCASSIGGLAEETQYFGPGTRLLVL.

The chain recombines TRBV6-5 with TRBJ2-7; D is uncertain. Germline-derived CDR1 and CDR2 are MNHEY and SVGAGI. The ends were cut back, 6 bases at V and 4 bases at J, with 19 bases in the middle. There are 15 residues in the CDR3. In DNA form, the CDR3 reads TGTGCCAGCAGGCCCCTCTCGGACGGCAGGTACGAGCAGTACTTC. Its translation is CASRPLSDGRYEQYF.

This clone was detected only once. The chain joins TRBV2 to TRBJ2-5, with D perhaps TRBD1 or TRBD2 (5 bases each). Germline CDR1 reads SNHLY; CDR2 reads FYNNEI. CDR3 size: 12 residues. Trimming stripped 9 bases from V and 5 bases from J, with 13 bases between. The chain's CDR3 is CASSRDGETQYF. CDR3 sequence (DNA): TGTGCCAGTAGCCGGGACGGGGAGACCCAGTACTTC.

This sequence joins TRBV28 and TRBJ2-7, with D maybe TRBD1 (5 bases). With 10 bases removed from V and 2 bases from J, the gap between germline ends came to 12 bases. Germline V gene data show CDR1 as MDHEN and CDR2 as SYDVKM. The CDR3 extends over 12 amino acids. The chain's CDR3 is CAIQAGTYEQYF. The CDR3 bases are TGTGCCATCCAAGCAGGGACCTACGAGCAGTACTTC.